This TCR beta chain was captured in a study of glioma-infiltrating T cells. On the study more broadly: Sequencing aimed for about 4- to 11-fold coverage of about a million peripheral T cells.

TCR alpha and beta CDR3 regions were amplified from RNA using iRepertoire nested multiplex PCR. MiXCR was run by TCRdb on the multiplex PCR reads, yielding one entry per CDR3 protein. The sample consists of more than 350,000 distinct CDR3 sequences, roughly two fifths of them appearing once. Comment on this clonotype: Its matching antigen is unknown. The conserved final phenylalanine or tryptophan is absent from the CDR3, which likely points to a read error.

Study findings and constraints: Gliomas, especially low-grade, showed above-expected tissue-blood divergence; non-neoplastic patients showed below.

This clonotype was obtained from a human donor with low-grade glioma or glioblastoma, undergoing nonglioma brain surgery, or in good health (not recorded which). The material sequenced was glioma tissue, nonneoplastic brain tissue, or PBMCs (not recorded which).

CDR3 sequence: CASSLGIDGNSGNTIYL. CDR3 DNA: TGTGCCAGCAGCCTGGGGATAGACGGGAACTCTGGAAACACCATATATCTT. The gene calls are TRBV6-1 and TRBJ1-3; D remains unclear. The CDR3 covers 17 residues. Per germline, CDR1 MNHNS and CDR2 SASEGT. Trimming removed 6 bases from V and 0 bases from J, with 18 bases in between.